The clone carrying this T cell receptor beta chain appeared many times. What it binds is not known. The data belong to a study of Graves' ophthalmopathy and Graves' hyperthyroidism. Study-level results: Built on 13 signatures, a model told ophthalmopathy apart from stable hyperthyroidism with 85% to 90% sensitivity and around 80% specificity.

The CDR3 covers 16 residues. V lost 0 bases to trimming and J lost 4 bases, with 11 bases between them. From germline, CDR1 is SGHRS and CDR2 YFSETQ. RNA transcripts were the template, and TCR beta CDR3 regions were amplified from them. Scientists carried out first-round RT-PCR using HTBI primers and then a second-round multiplex PCR. Using its own MiXCR run on the multiplex PCR reads, TCRdb lists one record per CDR3 protein. The sample consists of hundreds of thousands of distinct CDR3 sequences, around 20% of them appearing once. Stable hyperthyroid donors showed no ophthalmopathy during 18 months follow-up. The hyperthyroidism patients had a new diagnosis of under 2 months' duration and were aged 18 to 65.

This sequence originates from a woman aged 18-29 years with stable Graves' hyperthyroidism. The sequencing sample was made of peripheral blood. The rearrangement links TRBV5-1 to TRBJ2-6; D possibly corresponds to TRBD2 (5 bases). The CDR3 coding sequence is TGCGCCAGCAGCTTGGTACGGGGATCCGGGGCCAACGTCCTGACTTTC. This sequence encodes CASSLVRGSGANVLTF.